A single sample gave rise to the 21 T cell receptor beta chains below, sequenced in a study of technical replicates of blood from several donors. The repertoire was sequenced with immunoSEQ multiplex PCR; TCRdb's copy has only in-frame clones and lacks some. Among tens of thousands of clones, 94% were seen once, and the ten largest hold under 0.3%. The sample consisted of T cells isolated from PBMCs. All receptors derive from a human donor in good health.

This chain connects TRBV6-5 to TRBJ2-2; no clear D. Germline V gene sequence: CDR1 MNHEY, CDR2 SVGAGI. V lost 3 bases, J lost 7 bases, and 9 bases lay in between. This CDR3 region has 13 residues. CDR3 in amino acids: CASSYFTRGELFF. CDR3 bases: TGTGCCAGCAGTTATTTTACACGCGGGGAGCTGTTTTTT.

This chain connects TRBV7-6 to TRBJ1-3, with D hard to call. This CDR3 region has 14 residues. V was pared by 3 bases and J by 3 bases, with 9 bases between. Germline V gene lookup returns CDR1 SGHVS and CDR2 FNYEAQ. The CDR3 sequence: CASSFGIFGNTIYF. The DNA of the CDR3 is TGTGCCAGCAGCTTCGGTATTTTTGGAAACACCATATATTTT. Full variable domain (remainder filled in from reference TRBV7-6 and TRBJ1-3): GAGVSQSPRYKVTKRGQDVALRCDPISGHVSLYWYRQALGQGPEFLTYFNYEAQQDKSGLPNDRFSAERPEGSISTLTIQRTEQRDSAMYRCASSFGIFGNTIYFGEGSWLTVV.

V and J are TRBV7-9 and TRBJ2-7; D unresolved. The germline V and J ends were trimmed by 1 base and 2 bases, with 9 bases remaining between them. The germline CDR1 and CDR2 sequences are SEHNR and FQNEAQ (reference sequence). This CDR3 is built from 14 residues. The CDR3 DNA follows: TGTGCCAGCAGCTTAGTCTACGCAACCTACGAGCAGTACTTC. Its translation: CASSLVYATYEQYF. The variable domain in full, with the rest retrieved from reference TRBV7-9 and TRBJ2-7, is DTGVSQNPRHKITKRGQNVTFRCDPISEHNRLYWYRQTLGQGPEFLTYFQNEAQLEKSRLLSDRFSAERPKGSFSTLEIQRTEQGDSAMYLCASSLVYATYEQYFGPGTRLTVT.

The chain uses TRBV7-9 and TRBJ2-7; D may be TRBD1 (6 bases). Germline V gene sequence: CDR1 SEHNR, CDR2 FQNEAQ (reference sequence). Trimming removed 5 bases from V and 2 bases from J, with 16 bases in between. The CDR3 consists of 15 residues. The CDR3 loop reads CASSQGPGTTYEQYF. The CDR3 DNA is TGTGCCAGCAGCCAAGGACCCGGGACAACCTACGAGCAGTACTTC.

The chain employs TRBV30 and TRBJ2-7, with 7 bases that match TRBD1. V was pared by 4 bases and J by 4 bases, with 13 bases of the junction left unmatched. Germline assignment: CDR1 GTSNPN and CDR2 SVGIG (reference sequence). This CDR3 has 15 residues. For the CDR3, the DNA is TGTGCCTGGACTAACCTCCAAGGGGGCTTGTACGAGCAGTACTTC. Residues: CAWTNLQGGLYEQYF.

V is TRBV5-1 and J is TRBJ2-1, with 7 bases aligning to TRBD1. The CDR3 sequence is 14 residues long. V gave up 4 bases and J gave up 5 bases; unmatched junction bases: 6. Germline V gene sequence: CDR1 SGHRS, CDR2 YFSETQ. This chain's CDR3 is CASSPGTVHNEQFF. Written as DNA, the CDR3 is TGCGCCAGCAGCCCCGGGACAGTACACAATGAGCAGTTCTTC.

This sequence joins TRBV10-3 and TRBJ2-1; 7 bases map to TRBD1. Germline V gives CDR1 ENHRY, CDR2 SYGVKD. The CDR3 length is 15 residues. V trimming: 7 bases; J trimming: 4 bases; junction bases outside the gene matches: 10. This CDR3 is CAINRIPDRYNEQFF. The CDR3 region has the DNA TGTGCCATCAATCGAATACCGGACAGGTACAATGAGCAGTTCTTC.

The CDR3 region is CASIRPTGPRETQYF. CDR3 nucleotide sequence: TGTGCCAGCATCCGACCAACAGGGCCGAGGGAGACCCAGTACTTC. V gene TRBV2 combines with J gene TRBJ2-5, with D possibly TRBD1 on 6 matching bases. The CDR3 length is 15 residues. V was cut by 7 bases and J by 5 bases, with 20 bases left in between. The V gene's germline CDR1 is SNHLY and CDR2 FYNNEI.

J is TRBJ1-2 and V is TRBV19, with D uncertain. This CDR3 is 14 amino acids long. V shed 5 bases and J shed 4 bases, with 14 bases lying between them. Germline lookup yields CDR1 LNHDA and CDR2 SQIVND (reference sequence). DNA for the CDR3: TGTGCCAGTAGTCCGGGATCTACGTCCTATGGCTACACCTTC. Translation: CASSPGSTSYGYTF. Drawing the rest from reference TRBV19 and TRBJ1-2, the complete variable domain is DGGITQSPKYLFRKEGQNVTLSCEQNLNHDAMYWYRQDPGQGLRLIYYSQIVNDFQKGDIAEGYSVSREKKESFPLTVTSAQKNPTAFYLCASSPGSTSYGYTFGSGTRLTVV.

This CDR3 is CASTLTEGRSGETQYF. The CDR3 DNA follows: TGTGCCAGCACCCTGACGGAGGGTAGGAGCGGAGAGACCCAGTACTTC. The chain joins TRBV2 to TRBJ2-5; TRBD2 might be the D (6 bases). There are 16 residues in the CDR3. V was pared by 7 bases and J by 4 bases, with 22 bases between. Per the germline V gene, CDR1 is SNHLY and CDR2 is FYNNEI.

The CDR3 DNA is TGCAGCGCCCCCAGCGGGGAAACTCTCGGGGTACACAATGAGCAGTTCTTC. It translates to CSAPSGETLGVHNEQFF. The chain joins TRBV29-1 to TRBJ2-1; 7 positions match TRBD2. The CDR3 totals 17 residues. The V gene end was trimmed by 7 bases and the J gene end by 5 bases; junction bases not matched to a gene: 20. Germline assignment: CDR1 SQVTM and CDR2 ANQGSEA.

The J gene is TRBJ2-5, the V gene TRBV10-1, with 10 bases fitting TRBD1. There are 18 residues in the CDR3. Germline V lookup: CDR1 WNHNN, CDR2 SYGVQD (reference sequence). V trimming: 2 bases; J trimming: 1 base; junction bases outside the gene matches: 10. CDR3 nucleotide sequence: TGCGCCAGCAGTGAGGATGCGGGACAGGGGCAGCCCCAAGAGACCCAGTACTTC. This sequence encodes CASSEDAGQGQPQETQYF.

The rearrangement joins TRBV5-6 to TRBJ1-2; D is perhaps TRBD1 (6 bases). This CDR3 is 15 amino acids long. The germline CDR1 and CDR2 sequences are SGHDT and YYEEEE. Between the trimmed V and J ends, which lost 6 bases and 5 bases, there was a span of 20 bases. The CDR3 here is CASNPIRGRRYGYTF. CDR3 DNA: TGTGCCAGCAACCCGATCAGGGGAAGGAGGTATGGCTACACCTTC.

V is TRBV30 and J is TRBJ1-1, with D perhaps TRBD1 (5 bases). The CDR3 spans 12 residues. CDR1 and CDR2 from the germline V gene are GTSNPN and SVGIG (reference sequence). V was shortened by 4 bases and J by 7 bases, with 13 bases between the two germline ends. The CDR3, as DNA: TGTGCCTGGAACCCCGACAGACATGAAGCTTTCTTT. It encodes CAWNPDRHEAFF.

The V gene is TRBV10-3, the J gene TRBJ2-6, with TRBD1 matching 7 bases. The CDR3 covers 16 residues. From germline, CDR1 is ENHRY and CDR2 SYGVKD. J lost 4 bases, V lost 10 bases, and 13 bases had no gene match. The CDR3 coding sequence is TGTGCCACTTCACCGGGACAGTCGTCCGGGGCCAACGTCCTGACTTTC. Amino acid sequence: CATSPGQSSGANVLTF.

V usage is TRBV28 and J usage is TRBJ2-3; 8 bases are shared with TRBD2. J lost 1 base, V lost 8 bases, and 11 bases had no gene match. From germline, CDR1 is MDHEN and CDR2 SYDVKM. The CDR3 length is 16 residues. The CDR3 protein is CASGLSGGGGTDTQYF. Here the CDR3 DNA reads TGTGCCAGCGGGTTATCGGGAGGGGGAGGCACAGATACGCAGTATTTT. The variable domain in full, with the rest retrieved from reference TRBV28 and TRBJ2-3, is DVKVTQSSRYLVKRTGEKVFLECVQDMDHENMFWYRQDPGLGLRLIYFSYDVKMKEKGDIPEGYSVSREKKERFSLILESASTNQTSMYLCASGLSGGGGTDTQYFGPGTRLTVL.

The gene calls are TRBV5-1 and TRBJ2-1, with 9 nucleotides matching TRBD2. The V segment lost 0 bases and the J segment 6 bases; nucleotides outside the gene matches: 7. The CDR3 extends over 16 amino acids. In germline, CDR1 is SGHRS, CDR2 YFSETQ. The CDR3 sequence is CASSLAGGRAINEQFF. The CDR3 DNA reads TGCGCCAGCAGCTTGGCCGGCGGGAGGGCCATCAATGAGCAGTTCTTC. Combining the CDR3 with reference TRBV5-1 and TRBJ2-1 gives the whole variable domain KAGVTQTPRYLIKTRGQQVTLSCSPISGHRSVSWYQQTPGQGLQFLFEYFSETQRNKGNFPGRFSGRQFSNSRSEMNVSTLELGDSALYLCASSLAGGRAINEQFFGPGTRLTVL.

With respect to this clone: One junction end disagrees with the germline gene, perhaps due to a read error. The chain joins TRBV6-1 to TRBJ2-3; the D is unclear. The CDR3 loop spans 15 amino acids. The V gene's germline CDR1 is MNHNS and CDR2 SASEGT. CDR3 DNA sequence: TGTGCCAGCAATGAACGGTACGGTAGCACAGATACGCAGTATTTT. Translated, it gives CASNERYGSTDTQYF.

The chain recombines TRBV7-9 with TRBJ2-2; D uncertain. V lost 2 bases, J lost 4 bases, and 11 bases lay in between. Germline CDR1 and CDR2: SEHNR and FQNEAQ (reference sequence). This CDR3 is built from 15 residues. In nucleotides, the CDR3 is TGTGCCAGCAGCTTATTTGCGCGAGGCACCGGGGAGCTGTTTTTT. This codes for CASSLFARGTGELFF.

This clone was seen a single time. The chain links TRBV10-3 to TRBJ2-3; D gene unclear. CDR3 size: 12 residues. Per the germline V gene, CDR1 is ENHRY and CDR2 is SYGVKD. Trimming left V 5 bases short and J 3 bases short, with 6 bases between. In DNA, the CDR3 is TGTGCCATCAGTAACGGGACAGATACGCAGTATTTT. Residues: CAISNGTDTQYF.

The chain employs TRBV5-1 and TRBJ2-1; D gene unclear. In germline, CDR1 is SGHRS, CDR2 YFSETQ. Between the trimmed V and J ends, which lost 3 bases and 0 bases, there was a span of 7 bases. The CDR3 is made up of 14 amino acids. CDR3 in amino acids: CASSSGSSYNEQFF. CDR3 nucleotides: TGCGCCAGCAGCTCCGGTTCCTCCTACAATGAGCAGTTCTTC.